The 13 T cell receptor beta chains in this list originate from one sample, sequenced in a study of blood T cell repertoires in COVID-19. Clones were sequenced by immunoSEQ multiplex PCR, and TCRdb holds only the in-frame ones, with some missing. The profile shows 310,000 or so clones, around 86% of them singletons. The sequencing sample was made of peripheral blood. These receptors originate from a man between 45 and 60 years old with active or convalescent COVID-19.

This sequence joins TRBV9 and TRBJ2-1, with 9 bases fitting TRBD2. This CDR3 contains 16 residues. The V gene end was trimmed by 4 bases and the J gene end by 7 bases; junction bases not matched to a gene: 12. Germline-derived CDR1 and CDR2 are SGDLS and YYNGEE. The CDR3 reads CASSSQSSGLANEQFF. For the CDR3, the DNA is TGTGCCAGCAGCTCCCAATCCTCGGGACTAGCAAATGAGCAGTTCTTC.

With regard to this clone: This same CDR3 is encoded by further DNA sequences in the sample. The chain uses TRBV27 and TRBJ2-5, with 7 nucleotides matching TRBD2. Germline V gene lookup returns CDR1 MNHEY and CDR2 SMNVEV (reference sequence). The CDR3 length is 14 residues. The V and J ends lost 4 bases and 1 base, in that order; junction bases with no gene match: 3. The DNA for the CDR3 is TGTGCCAGCAGTTGGGGAGGGCCCCAAGAGACCCAGTACTTC. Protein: CASSWGGPQETQYF.

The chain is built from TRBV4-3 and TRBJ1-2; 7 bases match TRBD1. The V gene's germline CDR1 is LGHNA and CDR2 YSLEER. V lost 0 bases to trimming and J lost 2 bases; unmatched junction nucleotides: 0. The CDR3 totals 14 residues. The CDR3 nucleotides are TGCGCCAGCAGCCAAGAGACAGGGAACTATGGCTACACCTTC. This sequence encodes CASSQETGNYGYTF.

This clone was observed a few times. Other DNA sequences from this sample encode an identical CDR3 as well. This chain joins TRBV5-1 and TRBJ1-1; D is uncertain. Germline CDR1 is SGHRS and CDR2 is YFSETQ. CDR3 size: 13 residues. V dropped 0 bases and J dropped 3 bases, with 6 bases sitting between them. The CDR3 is CASSLAGDTEAFF. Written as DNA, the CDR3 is TGCGCCAGCAGCTTGGCCGGGGACACTGAAGCTTTCTTT.

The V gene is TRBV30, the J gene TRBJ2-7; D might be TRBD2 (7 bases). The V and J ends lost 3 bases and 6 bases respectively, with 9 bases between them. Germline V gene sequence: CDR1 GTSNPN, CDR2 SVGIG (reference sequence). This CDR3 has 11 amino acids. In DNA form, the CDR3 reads TGTGCCTGGAGGGGAGGGGGCGAGCAGTACTTC. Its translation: CAWRGGGEQYF.

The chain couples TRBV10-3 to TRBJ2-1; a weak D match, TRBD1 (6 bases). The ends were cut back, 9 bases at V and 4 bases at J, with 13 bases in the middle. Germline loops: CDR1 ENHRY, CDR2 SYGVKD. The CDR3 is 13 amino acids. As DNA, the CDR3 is TGTGCCATGCGGACAGATAGATACAATGAGCAGTTCTTC. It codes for CAMRTDRYNEQFF.

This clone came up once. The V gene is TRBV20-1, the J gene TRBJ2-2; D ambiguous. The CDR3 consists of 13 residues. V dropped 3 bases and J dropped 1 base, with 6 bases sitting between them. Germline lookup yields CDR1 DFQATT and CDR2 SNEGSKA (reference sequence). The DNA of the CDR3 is TGCAGTGCTAGTCCGAGGAACACCGGGGAGCTGTTTTTT. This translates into CSASPRNTGELFF.

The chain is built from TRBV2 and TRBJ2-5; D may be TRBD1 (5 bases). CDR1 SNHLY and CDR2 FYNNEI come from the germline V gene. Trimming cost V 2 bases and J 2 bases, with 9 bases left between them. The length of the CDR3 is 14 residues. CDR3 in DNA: TGTGCCAGCAGTGAAATGACAGTTCAAGAGACCCAGTACTTC. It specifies CASSEMTVQETQYF.

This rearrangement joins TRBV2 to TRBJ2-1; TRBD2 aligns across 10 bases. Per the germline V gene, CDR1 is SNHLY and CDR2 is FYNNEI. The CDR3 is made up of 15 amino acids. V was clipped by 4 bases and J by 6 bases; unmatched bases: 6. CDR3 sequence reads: CASSGVAGGLNEQFF. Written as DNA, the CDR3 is TGTGCCAGCAGTGGGGTAGCGGGAGGTCTCAATGAGCAGTTCTTC.

Here the CDR3 reads CAISSSAGEVYEQYF. CDR3 nucleotides: TGTGCCATCAGTTCTTCGGCGGGCGAAGTCTACGAGCAGTACTTC. V usage is TRBV10-3 and J usage is TRBJ2-7; TRBD2 is a possible D gene (5 bases). The CDR3 runs to 15 residues. Trimming took off 5 bases at V and 3 bases at J, with 17 bases between the two ends. Germline CDR1 ENHRY, CDR2 SYGVKD.

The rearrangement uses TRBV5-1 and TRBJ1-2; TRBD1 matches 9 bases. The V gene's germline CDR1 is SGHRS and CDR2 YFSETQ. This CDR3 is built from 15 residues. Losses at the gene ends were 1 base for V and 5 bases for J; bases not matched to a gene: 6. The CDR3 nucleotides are TGCGCCAGCAGCTTGAGGACAGGGGAAGGGTATGGCTACACCTTC. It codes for CASSLRTGEGYGYTF.

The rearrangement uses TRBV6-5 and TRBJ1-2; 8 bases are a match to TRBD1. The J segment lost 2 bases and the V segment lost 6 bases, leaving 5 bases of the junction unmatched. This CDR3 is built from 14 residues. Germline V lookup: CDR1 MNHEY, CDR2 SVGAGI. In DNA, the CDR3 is TGTGCCAGCAGCGGACAGGGCCTAAACTATGGCTACACCTTC. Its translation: CASSGQGLNYGYTF.

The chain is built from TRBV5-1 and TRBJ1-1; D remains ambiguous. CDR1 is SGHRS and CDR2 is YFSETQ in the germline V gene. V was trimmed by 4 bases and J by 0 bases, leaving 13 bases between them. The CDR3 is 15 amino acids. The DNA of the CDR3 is TGCGCCAGCAGCGCTACGACTAGTTTGAACACTGAAGCTTTCTTT. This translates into CASSATTSLNTEAFF.